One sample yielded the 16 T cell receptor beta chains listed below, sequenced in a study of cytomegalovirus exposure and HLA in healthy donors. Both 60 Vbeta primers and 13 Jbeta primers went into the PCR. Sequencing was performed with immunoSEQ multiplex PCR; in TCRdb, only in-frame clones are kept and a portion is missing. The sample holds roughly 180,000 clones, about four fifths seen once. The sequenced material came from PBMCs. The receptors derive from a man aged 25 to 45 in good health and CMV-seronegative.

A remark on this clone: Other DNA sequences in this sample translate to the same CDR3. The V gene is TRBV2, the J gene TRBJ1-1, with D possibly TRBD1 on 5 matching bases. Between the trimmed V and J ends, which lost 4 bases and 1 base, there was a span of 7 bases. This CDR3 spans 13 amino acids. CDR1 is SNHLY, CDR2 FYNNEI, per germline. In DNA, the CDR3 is TGTGCCAGCAGTGGGCAGGGGAACACTGAAGCTTTCTTT. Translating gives CASSGQGNTEAFF.

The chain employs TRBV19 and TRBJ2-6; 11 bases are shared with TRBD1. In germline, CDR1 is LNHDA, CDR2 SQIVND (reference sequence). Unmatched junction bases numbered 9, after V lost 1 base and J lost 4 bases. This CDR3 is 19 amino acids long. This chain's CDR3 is CASSIAIGQGAPGANVLTF. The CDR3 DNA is TGTGCCAGTAGTATAGCTATAGGACAGGGGGCACCCGGGGCCAACGTCCTGACTTTC. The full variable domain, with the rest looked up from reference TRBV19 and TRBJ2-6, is DGGITQSPKYLFRKEGQNVTLSCEQNLNHDAMYWYRQDPGQGLRLIYYSQIVNDFQKGDIAEGYSVSREKKESFPLTVTSAQKNPTAFYLCASSIAIGQGAPGANVLTFGAGSRLTVL.

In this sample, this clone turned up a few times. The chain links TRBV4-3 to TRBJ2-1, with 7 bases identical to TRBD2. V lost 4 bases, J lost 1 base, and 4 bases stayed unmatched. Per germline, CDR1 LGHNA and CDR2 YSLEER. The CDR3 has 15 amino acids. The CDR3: CASSRDSGSYNEQFF. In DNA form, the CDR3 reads TGCGCCAGCAGCCGAGATAGCGGGTCCTACAATGAGCAGTTCTTC.

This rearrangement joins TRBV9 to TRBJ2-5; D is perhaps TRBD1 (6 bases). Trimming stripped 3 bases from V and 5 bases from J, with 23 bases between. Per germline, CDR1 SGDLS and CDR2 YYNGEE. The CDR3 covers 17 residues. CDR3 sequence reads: CASSALGQTSPHETQYF. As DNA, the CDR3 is TGTGCCAGCAGCGCGTTAGGACAGACCTCCCCCCACGAGACCCAGTACTTC.

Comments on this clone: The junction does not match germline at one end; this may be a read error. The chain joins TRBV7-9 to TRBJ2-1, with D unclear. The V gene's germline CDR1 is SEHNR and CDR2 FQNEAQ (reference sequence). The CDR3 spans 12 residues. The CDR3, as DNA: TGTGCCAGCAGCTTAGATTACGGGTTGTGGCTCTTC. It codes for CASSLDYGLWLF.

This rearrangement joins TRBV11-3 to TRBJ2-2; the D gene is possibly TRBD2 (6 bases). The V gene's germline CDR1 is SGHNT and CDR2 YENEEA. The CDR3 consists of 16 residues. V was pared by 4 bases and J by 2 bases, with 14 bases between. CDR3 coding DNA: TGTGCCAGCAGCTATACTGCCGGGACTAACACCGGGGAGCTGTTTTTT. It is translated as CASSYTAGTNTGELFF.

This CDR3 is CASSLDMEMGQGENNEQFF. The CDR3 DNA is TGTGCCAGCAGTTTAGACATGGAAATGGGACAGGGGGAAAACAATGAGCAGTTCTTC. The chain carries TRBV28 and TRBJ2-1, with 11 bases that match TRBD1. The length of the CDR3 is 19 residues. CDR1 is MDHEN, CDR2 SYDVKM, per germline. The J segment lost 5 bases and the V segment lost 2 bases, leaving 14 bases of the junction unmatched.

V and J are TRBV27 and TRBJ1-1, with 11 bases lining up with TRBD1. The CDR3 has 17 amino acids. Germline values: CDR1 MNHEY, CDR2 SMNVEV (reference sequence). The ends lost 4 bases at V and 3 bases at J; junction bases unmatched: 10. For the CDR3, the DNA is TGTGCCAGCAGTTCCGGACAGGGGGCTTTAAAATACACTGAAGCTTTCTTT. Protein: CASSSGQGALKYTEAFF.

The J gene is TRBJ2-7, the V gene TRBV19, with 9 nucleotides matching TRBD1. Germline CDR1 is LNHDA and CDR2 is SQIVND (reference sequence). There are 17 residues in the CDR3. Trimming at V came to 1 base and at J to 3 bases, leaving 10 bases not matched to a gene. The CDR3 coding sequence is TGTGCCAGTAGTATAGTTGGGCTGGACAGGGGTGGCTACGAGCAGTACTTC. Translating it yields CASSIVGLDRGGYEQYF. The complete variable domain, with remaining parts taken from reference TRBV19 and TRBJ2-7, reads DGGITQSPKYLFRKEGQNVTLSCEQNLNHDAMYWYRQDPGQGLRLIYYSQIVNDFQKGDIAEGYSVSREKKESFPLTVTSAQKNPTAFYLCASSIVGLDRGGYEQYFGPGTRLTVT.

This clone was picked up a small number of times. The CDR3 reads CASSLKYPGLNEKLFF. The DNA for the CDR3 is TGTGCCAGCAGTTTAAAATATCCAGGGCTAAACGAAAAACTGTTTTTT. V gene TRBV6-5 combines with J gene TRBJ1-4; possible D gene TRBD1, 5 bases. Between the trimmed V and J ends, which lost 4 bases and 8 bases, there was a span of 20 bases. Germline V gene data show CDR1 as MNHEY and CDR2 as SVGAGI. The CDR3 loop spans 16 amino acids.

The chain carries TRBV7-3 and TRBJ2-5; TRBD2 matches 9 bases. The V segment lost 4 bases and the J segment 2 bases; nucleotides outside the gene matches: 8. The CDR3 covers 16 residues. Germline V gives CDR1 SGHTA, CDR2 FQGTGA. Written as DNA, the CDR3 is TGTGCCAGCAGCTCCACCTCTAGCGGGAAGCAAGAGACCCAGTACTTC. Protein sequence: CASSSTSSGKQETQYF.

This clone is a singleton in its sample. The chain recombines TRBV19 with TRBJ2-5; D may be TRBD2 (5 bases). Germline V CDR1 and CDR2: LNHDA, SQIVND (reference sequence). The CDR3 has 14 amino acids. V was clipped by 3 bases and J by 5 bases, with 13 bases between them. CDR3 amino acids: CASSITGSGETQYF. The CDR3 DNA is TGTGCCAGTAGTATCACGGGGTCCGGGGAGACCCAGTACTTC.

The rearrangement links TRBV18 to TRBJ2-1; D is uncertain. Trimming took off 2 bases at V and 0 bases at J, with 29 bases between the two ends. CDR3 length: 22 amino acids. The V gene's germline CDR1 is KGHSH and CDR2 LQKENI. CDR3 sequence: CASSPFKFYAFSIVSSYNEQFF. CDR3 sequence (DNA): TGTGCCAGCTCACCATTTAAATTTTATGCCTTCTCGATTGTCAGCTCCTACAATGAGCAGTTCTTC.

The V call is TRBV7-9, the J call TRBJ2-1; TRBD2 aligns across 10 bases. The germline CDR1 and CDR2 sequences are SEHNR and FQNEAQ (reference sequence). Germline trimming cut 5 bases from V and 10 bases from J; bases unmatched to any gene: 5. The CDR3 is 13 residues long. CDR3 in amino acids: CASSPSGSPEQFF. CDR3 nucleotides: TGTGCCAGCAGCCCTAGCGGGAGCCCGGAGCAGTTCTTC.

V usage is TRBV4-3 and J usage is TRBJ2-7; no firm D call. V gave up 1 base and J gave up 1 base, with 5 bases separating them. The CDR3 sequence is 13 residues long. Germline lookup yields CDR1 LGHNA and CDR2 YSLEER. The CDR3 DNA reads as TGCGCCAGCAGCCAAGGCGGATCCTACGAGCAGTACTTC. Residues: CASSQGGSYEQYF.

The CDR3, as DNA: TGTGCCAGCAGTCCGGGACAGCTGCTAGGCTATGGCTACACCTTC. It codes for CASSPGQLLGYGYTF. The rearrangement joins TRBV6-5 to TRBJ1-2; 7 nucleotides agree with TRBD1. Germline V gene data show CDR1 as MNHEY and CDR2 as SVGAGI. The ends lost 5 bases at V and 4 bases at J; junction bases unmatched: 10. The CDR3 runs 15 residues.